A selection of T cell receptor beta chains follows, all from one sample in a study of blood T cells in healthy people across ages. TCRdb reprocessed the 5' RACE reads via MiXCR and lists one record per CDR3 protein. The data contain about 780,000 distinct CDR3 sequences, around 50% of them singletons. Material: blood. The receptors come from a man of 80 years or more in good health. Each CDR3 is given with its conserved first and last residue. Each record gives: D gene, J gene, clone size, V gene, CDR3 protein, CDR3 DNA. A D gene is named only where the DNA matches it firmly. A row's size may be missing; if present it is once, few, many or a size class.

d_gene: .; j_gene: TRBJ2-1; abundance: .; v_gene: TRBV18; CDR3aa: CASSPSQAGIYNEQFF; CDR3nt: TGTGCCAGCTCACCCTCGCAGGCGGGGATATACAATGAGCAGTTCTTC
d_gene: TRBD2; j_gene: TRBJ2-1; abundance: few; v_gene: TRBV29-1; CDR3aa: CSALAGGDEQFF; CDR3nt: TGCAGCGCCTTAGCGGGGGGGGATGAGCAGTTCTTC
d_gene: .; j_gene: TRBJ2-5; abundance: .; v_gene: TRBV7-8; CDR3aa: CASSLDSPPLRETQYF; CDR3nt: TGTGCCAGCAGCTTAGATAGCCCCCCATTACGGGAGACCCAGTACTTC
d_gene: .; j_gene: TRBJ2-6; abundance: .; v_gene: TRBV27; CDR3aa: CASSSVGAGANVLTF; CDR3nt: TGTGCCAGCAGCTCGGTCGGGGCCGGGGCCAACGTCCTGACTTTC
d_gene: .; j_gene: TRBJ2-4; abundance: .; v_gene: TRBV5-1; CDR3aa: CASSFSPGAAKNIQYF; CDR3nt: TGCGCCAGCAGCTTTTCTCCGGGGGCGGCCAAAAACATTCAGTACTTC
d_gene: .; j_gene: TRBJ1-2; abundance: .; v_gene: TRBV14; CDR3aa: CASSQPLGDINGYTF; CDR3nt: TGTGCCAGCAGCCAACCTTTGGGCGACATTAACGGCTACACCTTC
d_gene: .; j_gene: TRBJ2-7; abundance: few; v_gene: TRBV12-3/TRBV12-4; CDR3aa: CASSLTGPHEQYF; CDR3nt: TGTGCCAGCAGTTTAACAGGGCCGCACGAGCAGTACTTC
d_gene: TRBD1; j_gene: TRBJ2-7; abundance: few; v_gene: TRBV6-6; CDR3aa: CASSYSGRGREYEQYF; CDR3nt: TGTGCCAGCAGTTACTCGGGAAGGGGGCGCGAGTACGAGCAGTACTTC
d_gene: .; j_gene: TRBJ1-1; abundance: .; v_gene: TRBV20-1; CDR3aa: CSARDGGDTEAFF; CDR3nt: TGCAGTGCTAGAGATGGAGGGGACACTGAAGCTTTCTTT
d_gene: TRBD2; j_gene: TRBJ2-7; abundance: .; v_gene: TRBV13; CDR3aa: CASSSHSGRDYEQYF; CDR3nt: TGTGCCAGCAGCTCGCATAGCGGGAGGGACTACGAGCAGTACTTC
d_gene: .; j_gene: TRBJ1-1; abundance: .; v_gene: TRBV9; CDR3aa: CASSVEWGRTTEAFF; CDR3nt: TGTGCCAGCAGCGTAGAGTGGGGGCGGACCACTGAAGCTTTCTTT
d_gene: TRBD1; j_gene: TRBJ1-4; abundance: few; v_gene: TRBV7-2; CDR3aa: CASSMDRVNEKLFF; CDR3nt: TGTGCCAGCAGCATGGACAGGGTTAATGAAAAACTGTTTTTT
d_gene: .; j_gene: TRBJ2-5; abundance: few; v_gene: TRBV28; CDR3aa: CASRGGLRQETQYF; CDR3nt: TGTGCCAGCAGGGGGGGACTCCGCCAAGAGACCCAGTACTTC
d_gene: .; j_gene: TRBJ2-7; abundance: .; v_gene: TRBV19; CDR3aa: CASSTGPGPAYEQYF; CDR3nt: TGTGCCAGTAGTACAGGCCCAGGGCCGGCCTACGAGCAGTACTTC
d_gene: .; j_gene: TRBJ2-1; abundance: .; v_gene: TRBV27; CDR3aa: CASSLGSVIDEQFF; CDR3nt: TGTGCCAGCAGTTTAGGGTCGGTCATCGATGAGCAGTTCTTC
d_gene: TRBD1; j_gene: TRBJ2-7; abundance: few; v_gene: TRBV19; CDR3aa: CASSTRDRPYEQYF; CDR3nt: TGTGCCAGTAGTACCCGGGACAGACCCTACGAGCAGTACTTC
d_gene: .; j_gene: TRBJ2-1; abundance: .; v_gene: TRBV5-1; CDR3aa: CASSSDPPRRDEQFF; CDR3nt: TGCGCCAGCAGCTCCGACCCTCCTAGGAGGGATGAGCAGTTCTTC
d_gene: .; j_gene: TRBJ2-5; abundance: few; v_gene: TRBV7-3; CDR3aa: CASSTSGGRETQYF; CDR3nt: TGTGCCAGCAGCACTAGTGGCGGGCGGGAGACCCAGTACTTC
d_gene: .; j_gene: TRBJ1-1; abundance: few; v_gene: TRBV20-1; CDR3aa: CSASQQVTMNTEAFF; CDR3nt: TGCAGTGCTTCCCAACAGGTTACCATGAACACTGAAGCTTTCTTT
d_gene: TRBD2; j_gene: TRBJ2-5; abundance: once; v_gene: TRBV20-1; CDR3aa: CSARDRLAGIQETQYF; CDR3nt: TGCAGTGCTAGAGATCGATTAGCGGGGATCCAAGAGACCCAGTACTTC
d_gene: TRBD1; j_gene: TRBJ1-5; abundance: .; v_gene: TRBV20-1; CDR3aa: CSASGTGGVDNQPPHF; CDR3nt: TGCAGTGCTAGCGGGACAGGCGGCGTCGACAATCAGCCCCCGCATTTT
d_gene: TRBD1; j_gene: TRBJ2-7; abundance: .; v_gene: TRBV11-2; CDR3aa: CASSPGTGMDEQYF; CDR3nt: TGTGCCAGCAGCCCCGGGACAGGGATGGACGAGCAGTACTTC
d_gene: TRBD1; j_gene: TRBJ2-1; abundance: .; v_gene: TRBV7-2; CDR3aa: CASSQQTGQETQFF; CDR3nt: TGTGCCAGCAGCCAACAGACAGGGCAAGAGACCCAGTTCTTC
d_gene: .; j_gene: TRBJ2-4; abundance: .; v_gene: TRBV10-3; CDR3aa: CAISESSGPRNIQYF; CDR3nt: TGTGCCATCAGTGAGTCGTCGGGGCCCCGAAACATTCAGTACTTC
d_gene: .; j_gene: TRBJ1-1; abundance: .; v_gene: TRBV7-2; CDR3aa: CASRVLATFEAFF; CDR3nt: TGTGCCAGCAGGGTATTGGCTACTTTTGAAGCTTTCTTT
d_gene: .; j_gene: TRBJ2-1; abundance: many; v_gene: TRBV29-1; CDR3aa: CSVDFAGFDEQFF; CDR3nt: TGCAGCGTTGATTTCGCCGGCTTCGATGAGCAGTTCTTC
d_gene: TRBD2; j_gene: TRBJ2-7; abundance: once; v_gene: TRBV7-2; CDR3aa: CASRPAGLAGQSYEQYF; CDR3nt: TGTGCCAGCAGACCAGCTGGACTAGCGGGCCAGTCCTACGAGCAGTACTTC
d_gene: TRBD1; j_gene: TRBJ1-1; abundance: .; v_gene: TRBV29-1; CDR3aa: CSVGGQGRTEAFF; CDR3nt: TGCAGCGTTGGGGGACAGGGAAGGACTGAAGCTTTCTTT
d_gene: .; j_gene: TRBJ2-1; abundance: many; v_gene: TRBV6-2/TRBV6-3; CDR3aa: CASSYTQNSYNEQFF; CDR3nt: TGTGCCAGCAGTTACACCCAAAACTCCTACAATGAGCAGTTCTTC
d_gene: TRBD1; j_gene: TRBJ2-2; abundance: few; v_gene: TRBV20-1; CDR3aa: CSARGQGAGELFF; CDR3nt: TGCAGTGCTAGAGGACAGGGTGCCGGGGAGCTGTTTTTT
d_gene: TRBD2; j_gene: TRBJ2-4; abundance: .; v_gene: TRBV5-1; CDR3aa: CASRSTLGTSPKQYF; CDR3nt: TGCGCCAGCAGGTCTACACTGGGGACTAGCCCTAAGCAGTACTTC
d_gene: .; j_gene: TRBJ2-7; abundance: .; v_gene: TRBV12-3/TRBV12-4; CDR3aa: CASSFRARGYEQYF; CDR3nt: TGTGCCAGCAGTTTTAGAGCTAGAGGATACGAGCAGTACTTC
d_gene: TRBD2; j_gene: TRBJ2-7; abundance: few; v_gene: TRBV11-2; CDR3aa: CASSLGGGRFYEQYF; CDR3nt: TGTGCCAGCAGCTTAGGCGGGGGGAGGTTCTACGAGCAGTACTTC
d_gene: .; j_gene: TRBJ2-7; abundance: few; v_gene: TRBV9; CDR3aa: CASSVAAGSPYEQYF; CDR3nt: TGTGCCAGCAGCGTAGCCGCGGGATCCCCCTACGAGCAGTACTTC
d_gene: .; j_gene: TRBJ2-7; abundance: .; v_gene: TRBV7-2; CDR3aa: CASSLDAGSDEQYF; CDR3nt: TGTGCCAGCAGCTTAGATGCGGGGTCTGACGAGCAGTACTTC
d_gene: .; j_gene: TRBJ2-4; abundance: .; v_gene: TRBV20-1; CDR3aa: CSAKNEAKNIQYF; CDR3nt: TGCAGTGCGAAAAATGAAGCCAAAAACATTCAGTACTTC
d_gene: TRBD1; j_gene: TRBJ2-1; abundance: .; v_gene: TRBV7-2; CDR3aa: CASRPGQGFAGSYNEQFF; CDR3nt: TGTGCCAGCAGACCGGGACAGGGCTTCGCGGGCTCCTACAATGAGCAGTTCTTC
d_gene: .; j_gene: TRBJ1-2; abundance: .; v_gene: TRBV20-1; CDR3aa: CSALIRGADYGYTF; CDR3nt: TGCAGTGCTCTCATCCGGGGTGCGGACTATGGCTACACCTTC
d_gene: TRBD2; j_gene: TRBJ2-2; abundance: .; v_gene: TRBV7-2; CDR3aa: CASSQRTSGGIHTGELFF; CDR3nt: TGTGCCAGCAGCCAAAGGACTAGCGGGGGGATCCACACCGGGGAGCTGTTTTTT
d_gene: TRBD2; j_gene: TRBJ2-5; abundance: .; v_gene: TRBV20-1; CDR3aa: CSAEPMTQRELKETQYF; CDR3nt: TGCAGTGCTGAACCAATGACACAGCGGGAGCTAAAAGAGACCCAGTACTTC
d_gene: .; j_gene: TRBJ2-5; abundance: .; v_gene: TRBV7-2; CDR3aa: CASSLGGENQETQYF; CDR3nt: TGTGCCAGCAGCTTAGGCGGGGAAAACCAAGAGACCCAGTACTTC
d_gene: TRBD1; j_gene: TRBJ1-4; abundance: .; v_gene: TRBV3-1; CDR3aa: CASSQDRNREKLFF; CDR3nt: TGTGCCAGCAGCCAGGACAGGAATCGCGAAAAACTGTTTTTT
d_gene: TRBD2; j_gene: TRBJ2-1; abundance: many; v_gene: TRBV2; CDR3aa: CASRGLAYNEQFF; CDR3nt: TGTGCCAGCAGAGGACTAGCATACAATGAGCAGTTCTTC
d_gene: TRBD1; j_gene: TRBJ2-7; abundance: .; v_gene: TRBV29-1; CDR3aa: CSVAGTGRNEQYF; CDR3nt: TGCAGCGTTGCCGGGACAGGGCGCAACGAGCAGTACTTC
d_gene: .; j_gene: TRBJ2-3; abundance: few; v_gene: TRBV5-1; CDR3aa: CASSLAQTTDTQYF; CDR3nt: TGCGCCAGCAGCTTGGCCCAGACCACAGATACGCAGTATTTT
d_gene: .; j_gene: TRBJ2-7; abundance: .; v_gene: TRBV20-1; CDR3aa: CSASRYGEAKCEQYF; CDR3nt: TGCAGTGCTAGTAGGTACGGGGAGGCGAAGTGCGAGCAGTACTTC
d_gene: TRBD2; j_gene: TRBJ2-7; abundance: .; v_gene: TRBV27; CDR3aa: CASSRTSEFDEQYF; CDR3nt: TGTGCCAGCAGTAGGACTAGCGAATTCGACGAGCAGTACTTC
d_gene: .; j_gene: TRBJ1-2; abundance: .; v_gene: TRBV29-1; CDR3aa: CSVDRASYGYTF; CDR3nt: TGCAGCGTTGACAGGGCCAGCTATGGCTACACCTTC
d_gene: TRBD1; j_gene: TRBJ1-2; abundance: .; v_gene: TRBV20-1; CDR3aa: CSARPGTGGGGYGYTF; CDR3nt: TGCAGTGCTAGGCCCGGGACAGGGGGCGGGGGCTATGGCTACACCTTC
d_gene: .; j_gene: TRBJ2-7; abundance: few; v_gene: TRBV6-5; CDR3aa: CASSYTGRSYEQYF; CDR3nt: TGTGCCAGCAGTTACACGGGACGGTCCTACGAGCAGTACTTC
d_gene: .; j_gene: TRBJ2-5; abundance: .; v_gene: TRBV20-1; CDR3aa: CSATPWASEETQYF; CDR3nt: TGCAGTGCTACCCCTTGGGCTAGCGAAGAGACCCAGTACTTC
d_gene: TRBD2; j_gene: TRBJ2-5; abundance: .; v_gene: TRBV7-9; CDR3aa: CASSAKAGGFNEQYF; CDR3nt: TGTGCCAGCAGCGCAAAAGCGGGAGGATTCAATGAGCAGTACTTC